This paragraph covers one T cell receptor (beta chain) sequence. The sample comes from a study of blood T cell repertoires in COVID-19. Study-level background: COVID-19 samples collected from the United States, Italy and Spain covered acute and convalescent phases.

The table came from immunoSEQ multiplex PCR; TCRdb's copy has only in-frame clones and leaves some out. The sample has 250,000 to 300,000 clones, around 84% seen once. Sequencing was performed on PBMCs or T cells enriched from blood (not recorded which). The source of this sequence is a man between 18 and 35 years old who had recovered from COVID-19.

The CDR3 bases are TGTGCCAGCAGTTTTGGAGGGTATGAGCAGTTCTTC. It is translated as CASSFGGYEQFF. The chain couples TRBV27 to TRBJ2-1; maybe TRBD2 (6 bases). Trimming stripped 3 bases from V and 8 bases from J, with 8 bases between. The germline gives CDR1 MNHEY, CDR2 SMNVEV (reference sequence). The CDR3 has 12 residues.